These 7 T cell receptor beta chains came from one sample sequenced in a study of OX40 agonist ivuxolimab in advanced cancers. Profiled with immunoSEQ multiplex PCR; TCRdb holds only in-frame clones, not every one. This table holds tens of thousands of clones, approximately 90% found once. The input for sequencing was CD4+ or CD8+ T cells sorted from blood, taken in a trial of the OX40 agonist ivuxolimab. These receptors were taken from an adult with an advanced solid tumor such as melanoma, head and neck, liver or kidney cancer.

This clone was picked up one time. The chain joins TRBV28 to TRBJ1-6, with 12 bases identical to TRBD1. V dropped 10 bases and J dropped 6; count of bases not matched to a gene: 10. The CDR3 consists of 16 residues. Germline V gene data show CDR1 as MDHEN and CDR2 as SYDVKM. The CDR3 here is CATDRDRGLGNSPLHF. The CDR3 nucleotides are TGTGCCACCGACCGGGACAGGGGGCTGGGTAATTCACCCCTCCACTTT.

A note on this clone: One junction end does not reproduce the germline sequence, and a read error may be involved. The CDR3 loop is CASSLGVGSSYEQYF. The DNA for the CDR3 is TGTGCTAGCAGCTTAGGGGTGGGGAGCTCCTACGAGCAGTACTTC. The gene calls are TRBV7-7 and TRBJ2-7; D tentatively fits TRBD1 or TRBD2 (5 bases each). This CDR3 spans 15 amino acids. CDR1 and CDR2 from the germline V gene are SSHAT and FNYEAQ (reference sequence).

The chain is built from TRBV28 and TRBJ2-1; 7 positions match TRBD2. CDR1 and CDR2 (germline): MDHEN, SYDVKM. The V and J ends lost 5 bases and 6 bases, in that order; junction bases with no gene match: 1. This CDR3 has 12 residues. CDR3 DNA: TGTGCCAGCAGTCCGGGGGGCAATGAGCAGTTCTTC. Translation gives CASSPGGNEQFF.

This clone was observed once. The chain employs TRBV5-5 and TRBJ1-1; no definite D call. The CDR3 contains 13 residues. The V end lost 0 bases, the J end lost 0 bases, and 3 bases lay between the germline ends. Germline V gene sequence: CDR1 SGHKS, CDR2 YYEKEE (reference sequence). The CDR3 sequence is CASSLGLNTEAFF. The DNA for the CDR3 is TGTGCCAGCAGCTTGGGCCTGAACACTGAAGCTTTCTTT.

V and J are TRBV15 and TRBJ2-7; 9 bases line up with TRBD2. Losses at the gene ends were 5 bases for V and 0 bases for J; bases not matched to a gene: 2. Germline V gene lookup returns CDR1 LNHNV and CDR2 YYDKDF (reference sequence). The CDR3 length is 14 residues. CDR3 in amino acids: CATSLTSGSYEQYF. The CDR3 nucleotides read TGTGCCACCAGCTTGACTAGCGGCTCCTACGAGCAGTACTTC.

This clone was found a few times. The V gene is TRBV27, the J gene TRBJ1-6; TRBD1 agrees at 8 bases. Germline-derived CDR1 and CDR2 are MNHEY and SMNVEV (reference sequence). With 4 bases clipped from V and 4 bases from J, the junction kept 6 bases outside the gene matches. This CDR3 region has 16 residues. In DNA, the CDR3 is TGTGCCAGCAGTTCTCGGGACAGGAATTATAATTCACCCCTCCACTTT. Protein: CASSSRDRNYNSPLHF.

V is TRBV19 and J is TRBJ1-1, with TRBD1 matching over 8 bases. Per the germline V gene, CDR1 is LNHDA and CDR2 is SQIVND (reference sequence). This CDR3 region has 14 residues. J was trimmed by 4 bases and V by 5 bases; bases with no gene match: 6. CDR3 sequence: CASSWTGRGTEAFF. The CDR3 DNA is TGTGCCAGTAGTTGGACAGGGAGGGGCACTGAAGCTTTCTTT. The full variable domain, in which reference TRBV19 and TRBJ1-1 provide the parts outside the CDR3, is DGGITQSPKYLFRKEGQNVTLSCEQNLNHDAMYWYRQDPGQGLRLIYYSQIVNDFQKGDIAEGYSVSREKKESFPLTVTSAQKNPTAFYLCASSWTGRGTEAFFGQGTRLTVV.